This is a list of T cell receptor beta chains from one sample in a study of control samples from healthy donors and cancer patients. The table came from immunoSEQ multiplex PCR; TCRdb's copy has only in-frame clones and leaves some out. Here the sample spans approximately 100,000 clones, approximately 90% being singletons. Sequencing input: blood. These receptors were taken from a human donor in good health. The donor label of this sample is uncertain. CDR3s include the opening cysteine and the closing phenylalanine or tryptophan. Fields, in order: D gene, J gene, clone size, V gene, CDR3 DNA, CDR3 protein. The D gene is left open where the match is weak. Size is omitted from some rows. Given values are once, few, many or a class for expanded clones.

>NA|TRBJ1-2|NA|TRBV14
TGTGCCAGCAGCCAAGATGTCCAGTATGGCTACACCTTC
CASSQDVQYGYTF
>TRBD1|TRBJ2-1|NA|TRBV6-5
TGTGCCAGCAGTTTCAGGGGGAACAATGAGCAGTTCTTC
CASSFRGNNEQFF
>NA|TRBJ2-6|NA|TRBV29-1
TGCAGCGTTGAGGCTGACACTGGGGCCAACGTCCTGACTTTC
CSVEADTGANVLTF
>NA|TRBJ1-4|NA|TRBV27
TGTGCCAGCAGTTTATCCACCGGGGGCGGGGAAAAACTGTTTTTT
CASSLSTGGGEKLFF
>NA|TRBJ1-1|NA|TRBV18
TGTGCCAGCTCACCACCGCCGTACACTGAAGCTTTCTTT
CASSPPPYTEAFF
>NA|TRBJ1-3|few|TRBV6-6
TGTGCCAGCAGTTACAGCGACAAGGCGGGGGGAAACACCATATATTTT
CASSYSDKAGGNTIYF
>TRBD1|TRBJ1-1|NA|TRBV29-1
TGCAGCGTTCACGGGACAGGGGGCGTTTGGGCTGAAGCTTTCTTT
CSVHGTGGVWAEAFF
>TRBD1|TRBJ2-1|NA|TRBV6-6
TGTGCCAGCAGTTACCGGGACAGGGTCGCGAATGAGCAGTTCTTC
CASSYRDRVANEQFF
>NA|TRBJ2-3|once|TRBV30
TGTGCCTGGAGTGTACTCAGCTTCTTCACAGATACGCAGTATTTT
CAWSVLSFFTDTQYF
>TRBD2|TRBJ2-3|NA|TRBV5-4
TGTGCCAGCAGCTTCGGACTAGCGGGGGGGCGGTATACGCAGTATTTT
CASSFGLAGGRYTQYF
>NA|TRBJ1-2|NA|TRBV12-3/TRBV12-4
TGTGCCAGCAGTTTGGGCTTAAACTATGGCTACACCTTC
CASSLGLNYGYTF
>TRBD1|TRBJ1-1|NA|TRBV12-3/TRBV12-4
TGTGCCAGCCGCACTCAGGGGGGGACTGAAGCTTTCTTT
CASRTQGGTEAFF
>NA|TRBJ2-2|NA|TRBV5-1
TGCGCCAGCAGCTTCGACGGGAACACCGGGGAGCTGTTTTTT
CASSFDGNTGELFF
>NA|TRBJ1-5|few|TRBV19
TGTGCCAGTAGTCCCCGACAGCCTAATCAGCCCCAGCATTTT
CASSPRQPNQPQHF
>NA|TRBJ2-7|NA|TRBV5-6
TGTGCCAGCAGCTTGAGGGCTCGGAGGACTTCTAGCTCCTACGAGCAGTACTTC
CASSLRARRTSSSYEQYF
>TRBD1|TRBJ1-2|NA|TRBV2
TGTGCCAGCAGTGTCGGGACAGGGTTTGGTGGCTATGGCTACACCTTC
CASSVGTGFGGYGYTF
>NA|TRBJ2-7|NA|TRBV5-4
TGTGCCAGCAGCTTGGCTCCCGAATCCTACGAGCAGTACTTC
CASSLAPESYEQYF
>TRBD1|TRBJ1-2|NA|TRBV5-1
TGCGCCAGCAGCCACGGAAATAACAGGGGTTATGGCTACACCTTC
CASSHGNNRGYGYTF
>TRBD1|TRBJ1-6|NA|TRBV24-1
TGTGCCACCTCCCGGGACAGAGATTCACCCCTCCACTTT
CATSRDRDSPLHF
>TRBD1|TRBJ2-5|NA|TRBV9
TGTGCCAGCACCCGTAGTACAGGGGGGTTCCAAGAGACCCAGTACTTC
CASTRSTGGFQETQYF
>TRBD2|TRBJ2-3|NA|TRBV7-2
TGTGCCAGCAGCTTACTCGGGACTAGCGGGGGGTACACAGATACGCAGTATTTT
CASSLLGTSGGYTDTQYF
>TRBD1|TRBJ1-5|NA|TRBV19
TGTGCCAGTAGTCTAGAAACAGGGGGAGGTCTTAGCAATCAGCCCCAGCATTTT
CASSLETGGGLSNQPQHF
>NA|TRBJ2-3|NA|TRBV11-2
TGTGCCAGCAGCTTAGCTAGCACAGATACGCAGTATTTT
CASSLASTDTQYF
>NA|TRBJ1-1|once|TRBV19
TGTGCCAGTAGTGCGAAGGGTCCCACTGAAGCTTTCTTT
CASSAKGPTEAFF
>NA|TRBJ2-2|NA|TRBV18
TGTGCCAGCTCGTGGACACCGAACACCGGGGAGCTGTTTTTT
CASSWTPNTGELFF
>NA|TRBJ1-1|NA|TRBV13
TGTGCCAGCAGTACAGAGGACAGGAACACTGAAGCTTTCTTT
CASSTEDRNTEAFF
>NA|TRBJ1-1|few|TRBV19
TGTGCCAGTAGATCGGGGAACACTGAAGCTTTCTTT
CASRSGNTEAFF
>NA|TRBJ1-1|few|TRBV2
TGTGCCAGCAGCCCAAACCAGGGGATTGGCACTGAAGCTTTCTTT
CASSPNQGIGTEAFF
>TRBD1|TRBJ2-3|NA|TRBV7-9
TGTGCCAGCAGCTTAGGACAGGGCCCCACAGATACGCAGTATTTT
CASSLGQGPTDTQYF
>NA|TRBJ1-3|NA|TRBV30
TGTGCCTGGAGTAAGGGCAGCCTCTCTGGAAACACCATATATTTT
CAWSKGSLSGNTIYF
>NA|TRBJ2-1|NA|TRBV9
TGTGCCAGCAGCGCCCGGGACACAAGCTCCTACAATGAGCAGTTCTTC
CASSARDTSSYNEQFF
>TRBD2|TRBJ2-3|NA|TRBV3-1/TRBV3-2
TGTGCCAGCAGCCTACAAGTTAGCGGGGGCGCAGATACGCAGTATTTT
CASSLQVSGGADTQYF
>NA|TRBJ1-2|NA|TRBV27
TGTGCCAGCTCCCAAGGGAAAGGGTCCATGGGCTACACCTTC
CASSQGKGSMGYTF
>NA|TRBJ1-6|NA|TRBV7-9
TGTGCCAGCAGCCCCGGGACGCCTAATTCACCCCTCCACTTT
CASSPGTPNSPLHF
>TRBD2|TRBJ2-5|NA|TRBV19
TGTGCCAGTAGTCCAGGGACTAGCGGGGGCCAAGAGACCCAGTACTTC
CASSPGTSGGQETQYF
>NA|TRBJ1-6|NA|TRBV27
TGTGCCAGCAGGGGCACCTATAATTCACCCCTCCACTTT
CASRGTYNSPLHF
>NA|TRBJ1-5|few|TRBV9
TGTGCCAGCAGCGTCGACCCCAACGTGGGTCAGCCCCAGCATTTT
CASSVDPNVGQPQHF
>NA|TRBJ1-2|once|TRBV3-1/TRBV3-2
TGTGCCAGCAGCCACACCCCGGGGGGGGGAGATGGCTACACCTTC
CASSHTPGGGDGYTF
>NA|TRBJ1-5|NA|TRBV2
TGTGCCAGCAGGGAAGACAGGAATCAGCCCCAGCATTTT
CASREDRNQPQHF
>TRBD1|TRBJ2-2|few|TRBV6-2/TRBV6-3
TGTGCCAGCAGTAGAGACAGGGGAGACACCGGGGAGCTGTTTTTT
CASSRDRGDTGELFF
>NA|TRBJ1-1|NA|TRBV18
TGTGCCAGCTCACCACAGGCAGTGAACACTGAAGCTTTCTTT
CASSPQAVNTEAFF
>TRBD1|TRBJ1-2|NA|TRBV12-3/TRBV12-4
TGTGCCAGCGGACAGGGGGCGGATCTGGGCTACACCTTC
CASGQGADLGYTF
>TRBD1|TRBJ1-6|NA|TRBV7-8
TGTGCCAGCAGCTCCCGTGGGGGACAGGGCCAAAATTCACCCCTCCACTTT
CASSSRGGQGQNSPLHF
>NA|TRBJ1-1|NA|TRBV14
TGTGCCAGCAGACCCTGGGGCAGGGGGAACACTGAAGCTTTCTTT
CASRPWGRGNTEAFF
>NA|TRBJ1-1|once|TRBV20-1
TGCAGTGCTAGTACGGGCAGAAACACTGAAGCTTTCTTT
CSASTGRNTEAFF
>TRBD1|TRBJ1-1|NA|TRBV24-1
TGTGCCACCAGTGATACCCGACAGGGCTCCACTGAAGCTTTCTTT
CATSDTRQGSTEAFF
>NA|TRBJ1-4|NA|TRBV19
TGTGCCAGTAAAACGGCAGGAAGCGTTTTGAGCACAGAAAAACTGTTTTTT
CASKTAGSVLSTEKLFF
>NA|TRBJ1-2|NA|TRBV19
TGTGCCAGTAGGCCCCTCTTGGGGCCTATCTATGGCTACACCTTC
CASRPLLGPIYGYTF
>NA|TRBJ1-1|NA|TRBV18
TGTGCCAGCTCACCACCTGACAGCTACACTGAAGCTTTCTTT
CASSPPDSYTEAFF
>TRBD2|TRBJ2-7|NA|TRBV6-6
TGTGCCAGCAGTTATATTGCGGGGGGGCCCGTCGAGCAGTACTTC
CASSYIAGGPVEQYF